Listed below are T cell receptor beta chains from one sample, sequenced in a study of T cell responses to AZD1222 COVID-19 vaccine. The data were produced by immunoSEQ multiplex PCR, yet TCRdb's version contains in-frame clones alone and is incomplete. Among roughly 200,000 clones listed, 85% to 95% were seen once. The specimen was peripheral blood, collected 28 days after the second dose of the MenACWY control vaccine. These receptor sequences come from an adult who received the MenACWY meningococcal vaccine as a control. Each CDR3 is given with its conserved first and last residue. A D gene is named only where the DNA matches it firmly. The size of a clone is reported for some rows only, either as once, few or many, or as a class for expanded clones.

clone_size: NA
d_call: TRBD1
j_call: TRBJ2-7
v_call: TRBV3-1/TRBV3-2
cdr3_nt: TGTGCCAGCAGCCCCTTACAGGGGCTCCGCTACGAGCAGTACTTC
cdr3_aa: CASSPLQGLRYEQYF

clone_size: NA
d_call: NA
j_call: TRBJ2-7
v_call: TRBV19
cdr3_nt: TGTGCCAGTAGTAGTTCGGTCTACGAGCAGTACTTC
cdr3_aa: CASSSSVYEQYF

clone_size: NA
d_call: NA
j_call: TRBJ2-5
v_call: TRBV21-1
cdr3_nt: TGTGCCAGCAGCAAAGGGCGTGAAGGGACAGGGGTCGGGGAGACCCAGTACTTC
cdr3_aa: CASSKGREGTGVGETQYF

clone_size: NA
d_call: TRBD1
j_call: TRBJ1-5
v_call: TRBV7-2
cdr3_nt: TGTGCCAGCAGCTCAGCTACAGGGGAGGGGAATCAGCCCCAGCATTTT
cdr3_aa: CASSSATGEGNQPQHF

clone_size: NA
d_call: TRBD1
j_call: TRBJ1-3
v_call: TRBV6-6
cdr3_nt: TGTGCCAGCAGTCAGGGGACAGCGGGAAACACCATATATTTT
cdr3_aa: CASSQGTAGNTIYF

clone_size: NA
d_call: TRBD2
j_call: TRBJ2-3
v_call: TRBV7-3
cdr3_nt: TGTGCCAGCAGCCCCCTCGGGGCGGGGGGCGGAGTTGGCACAGATACGCAGTATTTT
cdr3_aa: CASSPLGAGGGVGTDTQYF

clone_size: once
d_call: NA
j_call: TRBJ1-1
v_call: TRBV6-5
cdr3_nt: TGTGCCAGCAGTTACGGTGGTTCGGGGAACACTGAAGCTTTCTTT
cdr3_aa: CASSYGGSGNTEAFF

clone_size: NA
d_call: TRBD1
j_call: TRBJ1-6
v_call: TRBV19
cdr3_nt: TGTGCCAGTAGCCCAGGGGGTTCCAATTCACCCCTCCACTTT
cdr3_aa: CASSPGGSNSPLHF

clone_size: NA
d_call: NA
j_call: TRBJ1-1
v_call: TRBV11-3
cdr3_nt: TGTGCCAGCAGCTTAGGCCAGTCGAACACTGAAGCTTTCTTT
cdr3_aa: CASSLGQSNTEAFF

clone_size: NA
d_call: TRBD2
j_call: TRBJ2-1
v_call: TRBV2
cdr3_nt: TGTGCCAGCAAAACTAGCGGGAGACCCTACAATGAGCAGTTCTTC
cdr3_aa: CASKTSGRPYNEQFF

clone_size: NA
d_call: TRBD2
j_call: TRBJ2-7
v_call: TRBV29-1
cdr3_nt: TGCAGCGTGAGCGGGACGAGGAACGAGCAGTACTTC
cdr3_aa: CSVSGTRNEQYF

clone_size: NA
d_call: NA
j_call: TRBJ1-2
v_call: TRBV30
cdr3_nt: TGTGCCTGGGGAGCAGGTCTTGGCTACACCTTC
cdr3_aa: CAWGAGLGYTF

clone_size: NA
d_call: NA
j_call: TRBJ1-1
v_call: TRBV3-1/TRBV3-2
cdr3_nt: TGTGCCAGCGGGAGGGACACTGAAGCTTTCTTT
cdr3_aa: CASGRDTEAFF

clone_size: few
d_call: TRBD2
j_call: TRBJ2-1
v_call: TRBV9
cdr3_nt: TGTGCCAGCAGCGGTAGCGGGAGCCCCTACAATGAGCAGTTCTTC
cdr3_aa: CASSGSGSPYNEQFF

clone_size: NA
d_call: NA
j_call: TRBJ2-1
v_call: TRBV28
cdr3_nt: TGTGCCAGCAGTTTCATGGGGCTGACCTACAATGAGCAGTTCTTC
cdr3_aa: CASSFMGLTYNEQFF

clone_size: NA
d_call: NA
j_call: TRBJ2-7
v_call: TRBV28
cdr3_nt: TGTGCCAGCAGTCCACAGGGAACCTACGAGCAGTACTTC
cdr3_aa: CASSPQGTYEQYF

clone_size: NA
d_call: NA
j_call: TRBJ2-5
v_call: TRBV18
cdr3_nt: TGTGCCAGCTCACCTGGGGTTGGGACCCAGTACTTC
cdr3_aa: CASSPGVGTQYF

clone_size: NA
d_call: NA
j_call: TRBJ2-1
v_call: TRBV5-5
cdr3_nt: TGTGCCAGCGGGTCGGACAATGAGCAGTTCTTC
cdr3_aa: CASGSDNEQFF

clone_size: NA
d_call: NA
j_call: TRBJ1-4
v_call: TRBV7-8
cdr3_nt: TGTGCCAGCTCACTCACGGGGGGCTCGAATGAAAAACTGTTTTTT
cdr3_aa: CASSLTGGSNEKLFF

clone_size: NA
d_call: NA
j_call: TRBJ1-1
v_call: TRBV14
cdr3_nt: TGTGCCAGCAGCCAAAGAATGCATTCAGAAGCTTTCTTT
cdr3_aa: CASSQRMHSEAFF

clone_size: NA
d_call: NA
j_call: TRBJ2-1
v_call: TRBV27
cdr3_nt: TGTGCCACCAATATACTGGCAGGATGGAGTGAGCAGTTCTTC
cdr3_aa: CATNILAGWSEQFF

clone_size: NA
d_call: NA
j_call: TRBJ2-3
v_call: TRBV28
cdr3_nt: TGTGCCAGCAGTCCAAAAATTACGACCGGGACTAGCACAGATACGCAGTATTTT
cdr3_aa: CASSPKITTGTSTDTQYF